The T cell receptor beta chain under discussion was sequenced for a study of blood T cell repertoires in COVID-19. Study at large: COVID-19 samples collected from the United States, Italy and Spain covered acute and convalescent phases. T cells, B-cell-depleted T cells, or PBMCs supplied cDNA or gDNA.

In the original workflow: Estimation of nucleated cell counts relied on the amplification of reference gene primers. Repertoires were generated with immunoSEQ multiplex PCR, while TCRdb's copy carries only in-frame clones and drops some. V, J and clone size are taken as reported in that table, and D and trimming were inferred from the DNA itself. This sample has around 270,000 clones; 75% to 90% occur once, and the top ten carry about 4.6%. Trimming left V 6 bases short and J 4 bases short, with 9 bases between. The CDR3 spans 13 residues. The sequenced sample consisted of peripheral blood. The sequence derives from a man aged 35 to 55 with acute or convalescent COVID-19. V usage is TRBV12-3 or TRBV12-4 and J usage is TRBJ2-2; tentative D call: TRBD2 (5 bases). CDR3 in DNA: TGTGCCAGCAGCCTAGCCCGCACCGGGGAGCTGTTTTTT. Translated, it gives CASSLARTGELFF.